This record covers a single T cell receptor (beta chain). No antigen is known for it. Base quality data are lacking; no much larger clone is found one base away. One collaborating source in Seattle enrolled patients during active infection and followed them longitudinally through the course of disease. Each collaborating institution followed its own protocols to collect whole blood in K2EDTA tubes. For TCRbeta analysis, collaborators shipped samples in one of three forms: frozen whole blood, isolated PBMCs, or DNA extracted from either of those sample types. This sample was included in a study of blood T cell repertoires in COVID-19 (dated by TCRdb to the early 2020s). Regarding the complete study: The collaborator samples originated in the United States, Italy and Spain and spanned the acute and convalescent phases of COVID-19. Samples were obtained from the ongoing ImmuneRACE study (first 160 participants) and from 1,254 subjects provided by 6 global collaborators. A de-identified subject ID, COVID-19 status, age in years and sex were almost always included in the sample metadata. Where HLA class I and class II types were available, the types were taken from metadata supplied by the sample provider, not from assay-based typing. The prospective study material was composed of cDNA or gDNA derived from T cells, B-cell-depleted T cells, or PBMCs. A freely available public database, intended as a resource for researchers studying the immune response to SARS-CoV-2, is where the repertoires were released. Subjects who had been exposed to COVID-19, were actively infected with it, or had recovered from it provided the deeply sampled blood TCRbeta repertoires that made up the dataset.

The paper as a whole reports these results and caveats: The quantity of clinical and demographic metadata differed by source and by participant and was supplied without curation.

TCRbeta CDR3 regions were amplified from genomic DNA using the immunoSEQ Assay, a bias-controlled multiplex PCR. The study's own analysis went as follows. Nucleated cell counts per sample were estimated from amplification of reference gene primers within the assay. To quantify the absolute abundance of each unique TCRbeta CDR3 rearrangement, sequence reads were collapsed and filtered. Productive Simpson clonality was computed per sample as the square root of Simpson's diversity index over productive rearrangements. TCRdb retrieved this table from immuneACCESS and kept in-frame rearrangements only. Not all clones are present; in checked studies, unresolved V genes account for under half, and no reason is known for the remainder. V, J and clone size were drawn from that table, and D and trimming were deduced from the DNA. Recorded for this sample are roughly 150,000 clones; about 85% of them occurred a single time. 6.5% to 7.5% of the sample is in the top ten clones.

From the germline V gene (reference sequence), CDR1 is LGHDT and CDR2 is YNNKEL. Taken from cysteine to phenylalanine, the CDR3 has 12 residues. The only DNA kept is the CDR3, 36 bases in frame from the first base. The trim is 4 bases for V and 1 base for J, with a gap of 4 bases between the germline ends. This TCR was sampled from an elderly man with COVID-19, enrolled during active disease. Material: peripheral blood. This receptor chain uses TRBV3-1 (or the pseudogene TRBV3-2) and TRBJ1-1; no D segment can be confidently identified. The DNA reads TGTGCCAGCAGCCTACAGAACACTGAAGCTTTCTTT. This encodes CASSLQNTEAFF.